What follows describes a single T cell receptor (beta chain). No cognate antigen has been identified for it. Base qualities are missing; no much larger clone stands one base away. The germline ends are 18 bases apart after V is trimmed by 0 bases and J by 3 bases. The CDR3 runs 18 residues from the cysteine to the phenylalanine. The read is trimmed to its CDR3 DNA, 54 bases read in frame from base 1. The germline V gene encodes CDR1 GTSNPN and CDR2 SVGIG (reference sequence). The data are from a study of blood T cell repertoires in COVID-19 (dated by TCRdb to the early 2020s). At the level of the whole study: Samples from collaborators originated in the United States, Italy and Spain and spanned both the acute and convalescent phases of COVID-19. The prospective study material was composed of cDNA or gDNA derived from T cells, B-cell-depleted T cells, or PBMCs. The dataset comprised deeply sampled blood TCRbeta repertoires from subjects exposed to, actively infected with, or recovered from COVID-19. The repertoires were made available in a free public database intended to serve as a resource for research on the immune response to SARS-CoV-2. The samples were drawn from the first 160 participants of the ongoing ImmuneRACE study and from some 1,300 subjects provided by 6 global collaborators. Sample metadata almost always included a de-identified subject ID, COVID-19 status, age in years and sex. HLA class I and class II types, where available, came from metadata supplied by the sample provider rather than from assay-based typing. The full study reports these points: How much clinical and demographic metadata was included differed by source and by participant, and the metadata was provided uncurated.

Collaborating institutions collected whole blood in K2EDTA tubes following their own protocols. For TCRbeta analysis, collaborators shipped samples in one of three forms: frozen whole blood, isolated PBMCs, or DNA extracted from either of those sample types. TCRbeta CDR3 regions were amplified from genomic DNA by means of the immunoSEQ Assay, a bias-controlled multiplex PCR. As for how the authors treated the data: The number of nucleated cells in each sample was estimated by amplification of reference gene primers within the assay. To quantify the absolute abundance of each unique TCRbeta CDR3 rearrangement, sequence reads were collapsed and filtered. For each sample, productive Simpson clonality was calculated by taking the square root of Simpson's diversity index across productive rearrangements. In its TCRdb copy, this immuneACCESS table keeps in-frame sequences only and misses some clones. Where compared with another copy, unresolved V genes explain less than half of these, and the others have no known cause. V and J calls and clone size are as listed in that table; D and trimming were resolved from the DNA. Present in this sample are 120,000 or so clones, 87% of which were seen just once. The ten largest clones capture roughly 2.2% of the sample.

Sequenced sample: peripheral blood. The receptor chain draws on TRBV30 and TRBJ2-6, with a weak D call of TRBD2 (5 bases match). This receptor was obtained from a woman in her forties or fifties with acute or convalescent COVID-19. The DNA sequence is TGTGCCTGGAGTGTATATGGAGGTGTGGTCTATGGGGCCAACGTCCTGACTTTC. Its product reads: CAWSVYGGVVYGANVLTF. The CDR3 plus the reference TRBV30 and TRBJ2-6 genes for the other parts give the full variable domain: SQTIHQWPATLVQPVGSPLSLECTVEGTSNPNLYWYRQAAGRGLQLLFYSVGIGQISSEVPQNLSASRPQDRQFILSSKKLLLSDSGFYLCAWSVYGGVVYGANVLTFGAGSRLTVL.